The 27 T cell receptor beta chains listed next were all sequenced from one sample in a study of T-cell reconstitution after alpha-beta-depleted transplantation in children. Unique molecular identifiers tagged the TCRbeta library. TCRdb reprocessed the PCR reads with MiXCR, giving one entry per CDR3 protein. The sample shows about 980,000 distinct CDR3 sequences, about 26% of them seen only once. The sample here was PBMCs, mostly from graft donor cells, taken 360 days after TCRalphabeta/CD19-depleted stem cell transplant. The receptors shown here come from a boy in the first two years of life who had a stem cell transplant for SCID, so the T cells may come from the graft donor.

The chain links TRBV4-2 to TRBJ2-7; 9 bases fit TRBD2. The V and J ends lost 0 bases and 0 bases, in that order; junction bases with no gene match: 6. The germline V gene has CDR1 LGHNA and CDR2 YNFKEQ. The CDR3 runs 17 residues. The CDR3 coding sequence is TGTGCCAGCAGCCAAGAGGTCGGCGGGGGGGCCTCCTACGAGCAGTACTTC. Protein: CASSQEVGGGASYEQYF.

The chain is built from TRBV6-1 and TRBJ1-2, with 11 bases fitting TRBD1. The V and J ends lost 6 bases and 6 bases, in that order; junction bases with no gene match: 18. The CDR3 length is 18 residues. Germline lookup yields CDR1 MNHNS and CDR2 SASEGT. The CDR3 here is CASSQREDRGPRRDGYTF. The CDR3 coding sequence is TGTGCCAGCAGCCAAAGAGAGGACAGGGGGCCACGTAGGGATGGCTACACCTTC.

The sample holds a few counts of this clonotype. CDR3 sequence reads: CASSRGDSYEQYF. As DNA, the CDR3 is TGCGCCAGCAGCAGGGGGGACTCCTACGAGCAGTACTTC. The rearrangement links TRBV5-1 to TRBJ2-7, with D perhaps TRBD1 or TRBD2 (6 bases each). The CDR3 runs to 13 residues. V was clipped by 4 bases and J by 0 bases, with 8 bases between them. Germline V CDR1 and CDR2: SGHRS, YFSETQ.

This clonotype came up a few times. The V and J genes are TRBV20-1 and TRBJ2-3; a weak D match, TRBD2 (6 bases). Germline V gene sequence: CDR1 DFQATT, CDR2 SNEGSKA (reference sequence). V was pared by 4 bases and J by 1 base, with 15 bases between. The CDR3 consists of 15 residues. The CDR3 is CSATSRERGTDTQYF. The DNA of the CDR3 is TGCAGTGCTACCTCTCGGGAGCGGGGCACAGATACGCAGTATTTT.

This chain uses TRBV5-1 with TRBJ2-7, with D possibly being TRBD2 (6 bases). Trimming left V 4 bases short and J 0 bases short, with 11 bases between. Germline V gene lookup returns CDR1 SGHRS and CDR2 YFSETQ. CDR3 length: 14 amino acids. The CDR3: CASSRDLLSYEQYF. CDR3 sequence (DNA): TGCGCCAGCAGCAGGGACTTACTCTCCTACGAGCAGTACTTC.

In nucleotides, the CDR3 is TGCAGTGCTCCCCGCGGCAGGGGCACCCCACGGTCCTACAATGAGCAGTTCTTC. Amino acid sequence: CSAPRGRGTPRSYNEQFF. The chain uses TRBV20-1 and TRBJ2-1; D perhaps matches TRBD1 (6 bases). There are 18 residues in the CDR3. V was shortened by 5 bases and J by 1 base, with 24 bases between the two germline ends. Germline V gene data show CDR1 as DFQATT and CDR2 as SNEGSKA (reference sequence).

The chain employs TRBV6-5 and TRBJ1-1, with D tentatively TRBD1 (6 bases). The V gene lost 10 bases and the J gene lost 5 bases, with 14 bases spanning the gap. Germline CDR1 reads MNHEY; CDR2 reads SVGAGI. The CDR3 spans 12 residues. CDR3 coding DNA: TGTGCCACTACACGAGGGGGGACTGAAGCTTTCTTT. Translating it yields CATTRGGTEAFF.

At least ten counts were recorded for this clonotype. The chain links TRBV19 to TRBJ2-7; 9 bases are shared with TRBD1. The CDR3 covers 15 residues. Trimming removed 3 bases from V and 2 bases from J; junction bases left unmatched: 5. Per germline, CDR1 LNHDA and CDR2 SQIVND (reference sequence). CDR3 residues: CASSMEGQGAYEQYF. The CDR3 nucleotides are TGTGCCAGTAGTATGGAGGGACAGGGCGCCTACGAGCAGTACTTC.

V is TRBV19 and J is TRBJ1-1, with a tentative D call TRBD1 (5 bases). Per the germline V gene, CDR1 is LNHDA and CDR2 is SQIVND (reference sequence). CDR3 length: 15 amino acids. With 7 bases removed from V and 0 bases from J, the gap between germline ends came to 15 bases. CDR3 in amino acids: CASKGWQPMNTEAFF. CDR3 sequence (DNA): TGTGCCAGTAAGGGGTGGCAGCCGATGAACACTGAAGCTTTCTTT. Using reference TRBV19 and TRBJ1-1 for the parts outside the CDR3, the full variable domain is DGGITQSPKYLFRKEGQNVTLSCEQNLNHDAMYWYRQDPGQGLRLIYYSQIVNDFQKGDIAEGYSVSREKKESFPLTVTSAQKNPTAFYLCASKGWQPMNTEAFFGQGTRLTVV.

This clonotype appeared a few times. V gene TRBV3-1 combines with J gene TRBJ2-2; D is perhaps TRBD2 (5 bases). CDR1 and CDR2 from the germline V gene are LGHDT and YNNKEL (reference sequence). The V and J ends lost 8 bases and 4 bases respectively, with 20 bases between them. The CDR3 loop spans 16 amino acids. CDR3 in amino acids: CASGSVGPPGTGELFF. DNA for the CDR3: TGTGCCAGCGGGAGCGTCGGACCGCCCGGCACCGGGGAGCTGTTTTTT.

Worth noting for this clonotype: The junction and the germline gene differ at one end; a read error may be behind it. J is TRBJ2-5 and V is TRBV7-2, with D tentatively TRBD1 or TRBD2 (6 bases each). Germline CDR1 is SGHTA and CDR2 is FQGNSA. The CDR3 is made up of 14 amino acids. CDR3 nucleotides: TGTCCCAGCAGCTTAGGGGGGACTGTGGAGACCCAGTACTTC. Translation gives CPSSLGGTVETQYF.

The rearrangement joins TRBV2 to TRBJ2-3; either TRBD1 or TRBD2 may fit D (5 bases each). Trimming shortened V by 8 bases and J by 0 bases, and 15 bases separated the two germline ends. Germline CDR1 and CDR2: SNHLY and FYNNEI. This CDR3 comprises 15 residues. The CDR3 is CASARGALSTDTQYF. CDR3 DNA sequence: TGTGCCAGCGCACGAGGGGCCCTTAGCACAGATACGCAGTATTTT.

This clonotype was counted between two and nine times. V usage is TRBV10-3 and J usage is TRBJ1-3; the D gene is possibly TRBD1 (5 bases). Germline V gene data show CDR1 as ENHRY and CDR2 as SYGVKD. CDR3 size: 18 residues. V shed 3 bases and J shed 0 bases, with 18 bases lying between them. In nucleotides, the CDR3 is TGTGCCATCAGTGACCCCACCGCAACAGGTTTCTCTGGAAACACCATATATTTT. Amino acids: CAISDPTATGFSGNTIYF.

The chain recombines TRBV10-3 with TRBJ1-1, with no clear D. Germline CDR1 and CDR2: ENHRY and SYGVKD. V was cut by 3 bases and J by 1 base, with 9 bases left in between. There are 14 residues in the CDR3. The CDR3 protein is CAISDIRRNTEAFF. CDR3 bases: TGTGCCATCAGTGATATCCGGCGGAACACTGAAGCTTTCTTT.

This clonotype was detected a few times. The V call is TRBV19, the J call TRBJ2-7, with D maybe TRBD1 (6 bases). The CDR3 covers 14 residues. The V gene's germline CDR1 is LNHDA and CDR2 SQIVND (reference sequence). The V end lost 4 bases, the J end lost 3 bases, and 13 bases lay between the germline ends. This CDR3 is CASSTPGQLYEQYF. The CDR3 DNA reads as TGTGCCAGTAGTACGCCTGGACAGCTCTACGAGCAGTACTTC.

The rearrangement uses TRBV10-3 and TRBJ1-2; TRBD1 is a possible D gene (6 bases). This CDR3 is built from 15 residues. V lost 8 bases to trimming and J lost 4 bases, with 20 bases between them. Germline CDR1 reads ENHRY; CDR2 reads SYGVKD. The CDR3 DNA reads as TGTGCCATCGCCCCCGGGGGGGCGGTCCCCTATGGCTACACCTTC. The encoded protein is CAIAPGGAVPYGYTF.

The V call is TRBV29-1, the J call TRBJ2-7; possibly TRBD1 for D (6 bases). The CDR3 runs 14 residues. Germline V gene sequence: CDR1 SQVTM, CDR2 ANQGSEA. Trimming left V 2 bases short and J 2 bases short, with 13 bases between. CDR3 in amino acids: CSVELTGRTYEQYF. The DNA for the CDR3 is TGCAGCGTTGAACTCACAGGGCGAACCTACGAGCAGTACTTC.

The V and J genes are TRBV27 and TRBJ2-7, with D maybe TRBD2 (6 bases). The CDR3 has 14 amino acids. Between the trimmed V and J ends, which lost 3 bases and 6 bases, there was a span of 15 bases. Per germline, CDR1 MNHEY and CDR2 SMNVEV (reference sequence). CDR3: CASSFVWSGVEQYF. CDR3 DNA sequence: TGTGCCAGCAGTTTCGTGTGGTCGGGGGTCGAGCAGTACTTC.

This clonotype appeared a few times. The chain carries TRBV9 and TRBJ2-1; the D gene is possibly TRBD1 (5 bases). CDR3 length: 15 amino acids. V shed 1 base and J shed 4 bases, with 12 bases lying between them. Germline V gives CDR1 SGDLS, CDR2 YYNGEE. This CDR3 reads CASSVWGVGYNEQFF. The CDR3 bases are TGTGCCAGCAGCGTATGGGGCGTCGGGTACAATGAGCAGTTCTTC.

The chain joins TRBV29-1 to TRBJ1-4; 7 positions agree with TRBD1. The V segment lost 7 bases and the J segment 10 bases; nucleotides outside the gene matches: 9. The CDR3 length is 12 residues. Germline V gene lookup returns CDR1 SQVTM and CDR2 ANQGSEA. As DNA, the CDR3 is TGCAGCGGTGTCGGACAGGAGGGAAAACTGTTTTTT. Its protein product is CSGVGQEGKLFF. Full variable domain (remainder filled in from reference TRBV29-1 and TRBJ1-4): SAVISQKPSRDICQRGTSLTIQCQVDSQVTMMFWYRQQPGQSLTLIATANQGSEATYESGFVIDKFPISRPNLTFSTLTVSNMSPEDSSIYLCSGVGQEGKLFFGSGTQLSVL.

This clonotype appeared a few times. The chain has TRBV12-3 or TRBV12-4 and TRBJ2-2, with unresolved D. The V and J ends lost 3 bases and 0 bases respectively, with 11 bases between them. CDR3 length: 16 residues. The CDR3 protein is CASSLWPEANTGELFF. In DNA, the CDR3 is TGTGCCAGCAGTTTGTGGCCCGAGGCGAACACCGGGGAGCTGTTTTTT.

The chain links TRBV6-5 to TRBJ1-5; 8 bases are shared with TRBD1. The germline CDR1 and CDR2 sequences are MNHEY and SVGAGI. CDR3 size: 14 residues. The junction had 6 bases not matched to a gene; V was cut back by 5 bases and J by 6 bases. CDR3 DNA: TGTGCCAGCAGTAACAGGGGGATGGGTCAGCCCCAGCATTTT. Encoded protein: CASSNRGMGQPQHF.

This clonotype was seen a few times. The chain carries TRBV29-1 and TRBJ2-5; 9 nucleotides line up with TRBD2. Germline V gives CDR1 SQVTM, CDR2 ANQGSEA. After removal of 3 bases from V and 0 bases from J, the junction contained 11 bases not matched to a gene. The CDR3 has 17 residues. The CDR3 nucleotides are TGCAGCGTTGACGGGCGGGGGGGGCGGAGAAACCAAGAGACCCAGTACTTC. This translates into CSVDGRGGRRNQETQYF.

The chain employs TRBV5-1 and TRBJ2-5, with TRBD1 matching 7 bases. There are 14 residues in the CDR3. Trimming took 3 bases from V and 5 from J; bases not matched to a gene: 7. Germline assignment: CDR1 SGHRS and CDR2 YFSETQ. The CDR3 region is CASSYHDRVETQYF. CDR3 DNA sequence: TGCGCCAGCAGCTACCACGACAGGGTGGAGACCCAGTACTTC. Filled out from reference TRBV5-1 and TRBJ2-5, the complete variable domain reads KAGVTQTPRYLIKTRGQQVTLSCSPISGHRSVSWYQQTPGQGLQFLFEYFSETQRNKGNFPGRFSGRQFSNSRSEMNVSTLELGDSALYLCASSYHDRVETQYFGPGTRLLVL.

This clonotype was counted a few times. The chain links TRBV5-6 to TRBJ2-3; D not certain. This CDR3 contains 11 residues. The V and J ends lost 3 bases and 13 bases respectively, with 12 bases between them. Germline V gene sequence: CDR1 SGHDT, CDR2 YYEEEE. CDR3 sequence (DNA): TGTGCCAGCAGCTCCCCGGGCGAGGAGTATTTT. As protein: CASSSPGEEYF.

This clonotype was picked up a small number of times. V is TRBV5-6 and J is TRBJ2-2; 7 positions agree with TRBD1. The V and J ends lost 4 bases and 1 base, in that order; junction bases with no gene match: 10. The germline V gene has CDR1 SGHDT and CDR2 YYEEEE. The CDR3 covers 17 residues. CDR3 loop: CASSPLTGQENTGELFF. The CDR3, as DNA: TGTGCCAGCAGCCCACTTACCGGACAGGAGAACACCGGGGAGCTGTTTTTT.

This clonotype was picked up a small number of times. The rearrangement links TRBV20-1 to TRBJ2-1; D call uncertain. V gave up 1 base and J gave up 2 bases, with 12 bases separating them. The CDR3 is 15 residues long. Germline CDR1 and CDR2: DFQATT and SNEGSKA (reference sequence). The CDR3 reads CSARGAGQPYNEQFF. The CDR3, as DNA: TGCAGTGCTAGAGGGGCTGGCCAACCCTACAATGAGCAGTTCTTC.